This T cell receptor beta chain was identified in a study of blood T cell repertoires in COVID-19 (dated by TCRdb to 2020 to 2021). A note on the overall study: Samples covering the acute and convalescent phases of COVID-19 were provided by collaborators in the United States, Italy and Spain. The material from the prospective study consisted of cDNA or gDNA derived from T cells, B-cell-depleted T cells, or PBMCs. Subjects who had been exposed to COVID-19, were actively infected with it, or had recovered from it provided the deeply sampled blood TCRbeta repertoires that made up the dataset. The repertoires were made available in a free public database intended to serve as a resource for research on the immune response to SARS-CoV-2. Samples were obtained from the ongoing ImmuneRACE study (first 160 participants) and from 1,254 subjects provided by 6 global collaborators. Nearly every sample came with metadata listing a de-identified subject ID, COVID-19 status, age in years and sex. Where available, HLA class I and class II types were obtained from metadata supplied by the sample provider rather than from assay-based typing.

Per the germline V gene, MNHEY is the CDR1 and SVGAGI is the CDR2. The CDR3, from cysteine to phenylalanine, totals 14 residues. Only the CDR3 part of the read is kept: 42 bases, read in frame from the first base. V and J lose 0 bases and 9 bases, and a span of 14 bases separates them. The immunoSEQ Assay, a bias-controlled multiplex PCR, was used to amplify TCRbeta CDR3 regions from genomic DNA. Processing in the source paper ran as follows. Nucleated cell counts per sample were estimated from amplification of reference gene primers within the assay. To quantify the absolute abundance of each unique TCRbeta CDR3 rearrangement, sequence reads were collapsed and filtered. For each sample, productive Simpson clonality was calculated as the square root of Simpson's diversity index across productive rearrangements. In TCRdb, the immuneACCESS table is reduced to in-frame sequences with V and J assigned. These tables do not hold every clone; where another copy was compared, an unresolved V gene accounts for under half, and the others remain unexplained. That table is the source of V, J and clone size, and D and trimming were worked out from the DNA. In all, the sample holds 270,000 or so clones, and approximately 90% of those were seen once. Over 4% of the sample is taken by the ten largest.

Broad study findings and their caveats: How much clinical and demographic metadata was included differed by source and by participant, and the metadata was provided uncurated.

Regarding this clone: Its cognate antigen has yet to be identified. Nothing much larger sits one base from this clone, and base qualities are not available.

Enrolling through a virtual design, the prospective study's participants ranged in age from about 18 to 100 years and lived across approximately 25 United States geographic areas. Cohort assignment in the prospective study relied on participant-reported clinical history from a screening survey and a study questionnaire. In the prospective study, whole blood, serum and a nasopharyngeal or oropharyngeal swab were collected from each participant by mobile phlebotomists. Over a roughly 2-month period, participants in the prospective study had the option of providing additional blood draws and questionnaires. Before DNA extraction, blood samples from the prospective study were shipped at room temperature or frozen.

In this chain, TRBV6-5 is recombined with TRBJ1-2; a tentative D match to TRBD1 spans 5 bases. This sequence originates from a woman aged 25-40 years with acute COVID-19. What was sequenced was PBMCs or T cells enriched from blood (not recorded which). DNA sequence: TGTGCCAGCAGTTACTCCGCCTGGGGGGGTAGCTACACCTTC. Translated, it reads CASSYSAWGGSYTF.